This TCR beta chain was obtained from a study of blood T cell repertoires in COVID-19. Study details: T cells, B-cell-depleted T cells, or PBMCs supplied cDNA or gDNA.

The CDR3 runs 13 residues. V gave up 4 bases and J gave up 5 bases, with 10 bases separating them. CDR1 is KGHDR, CDR2 SFDVKD, per germline. As handled by the study authors: From reference gene primer amplification, estimates of nucleated cell counts were derived. This table comes from immunoSEQ multiplex PCR, and its TCRdb copy is limited to in-frame clones, with some not included. For V, J and clone size, that table is used; D and trimming come from the DNA. This sample has roughly 220,000 clones, with 65% to 90% found just once. Participants were aged roughly 18 to 100 years from around 24 US areas. Cohorts were based on clinical histories the participants reported.

This TCR came from a woman aged 40 to 55 with acute COVID-19. The chain employs TRBV24-1 and TRBJ2-5; D is ambiguous. The material sequenced was PBMCs or T cells enriched from blood (not recorded which). DNA for the CDR3: TGTGCCACCAGTGACACACCAATCGAGACCCAGTACTTC. This sequence encodes CATSDTPIETQYF.